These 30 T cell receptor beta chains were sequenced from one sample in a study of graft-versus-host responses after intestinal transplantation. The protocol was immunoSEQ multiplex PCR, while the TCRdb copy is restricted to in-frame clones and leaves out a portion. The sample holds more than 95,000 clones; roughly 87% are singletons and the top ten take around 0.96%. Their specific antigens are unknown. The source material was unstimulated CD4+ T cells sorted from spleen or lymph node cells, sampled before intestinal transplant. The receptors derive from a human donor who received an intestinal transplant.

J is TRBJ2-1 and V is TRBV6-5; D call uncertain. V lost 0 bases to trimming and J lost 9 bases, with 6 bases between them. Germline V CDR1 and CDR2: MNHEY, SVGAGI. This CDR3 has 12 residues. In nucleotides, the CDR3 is TGTGCCAGCAGTTACTCGAACGGTGAGCAGTTCTTC. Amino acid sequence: CASSYSNGEQFF.

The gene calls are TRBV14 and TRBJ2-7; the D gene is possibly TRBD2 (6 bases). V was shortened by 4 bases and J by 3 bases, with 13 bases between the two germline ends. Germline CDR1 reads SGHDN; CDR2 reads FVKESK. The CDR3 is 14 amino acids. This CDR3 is CASSPPGLLYEQYF. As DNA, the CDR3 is TGTGCCAGCAGCCCCCCGGGACTCCTCTACGAGCAGTACTTC.

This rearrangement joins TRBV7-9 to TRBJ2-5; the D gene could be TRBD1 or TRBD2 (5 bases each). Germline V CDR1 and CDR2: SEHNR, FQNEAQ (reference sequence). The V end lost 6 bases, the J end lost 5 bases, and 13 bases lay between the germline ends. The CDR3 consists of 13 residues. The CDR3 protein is CASSPGTPETQYF. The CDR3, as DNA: TGTGCCAGCAGTCCGGGGACCCCGGAGACCCAGTACTTC.

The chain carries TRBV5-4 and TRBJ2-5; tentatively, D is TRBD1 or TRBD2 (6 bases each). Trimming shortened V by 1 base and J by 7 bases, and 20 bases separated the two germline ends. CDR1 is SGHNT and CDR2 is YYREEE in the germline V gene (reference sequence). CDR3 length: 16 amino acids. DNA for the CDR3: TGTGCCAGCAGCTTGCAATGGGGGGCGAGGGGTGGGACCCAGTACTTC. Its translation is CASSLQWGARGGTQYF. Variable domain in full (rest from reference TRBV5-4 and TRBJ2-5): ETGVTQSPTHLIKTRGQQVTLRCSSQSGHNTVSWYQQALGQGPQFIFQYYREEENGRGNFPPRFSGLQFPNYSSELNVNALELDDSALYLCASSLQWGARGGTQYFGPGTRLLVL.

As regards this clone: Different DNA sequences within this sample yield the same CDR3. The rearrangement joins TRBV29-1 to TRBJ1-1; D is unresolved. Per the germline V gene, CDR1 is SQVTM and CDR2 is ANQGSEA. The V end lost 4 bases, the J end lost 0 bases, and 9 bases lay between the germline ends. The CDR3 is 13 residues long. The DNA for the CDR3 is TGCAGCGTTGTTGGCAGGTTGAACACTGAAGCTTTCTTT. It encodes CSVVGRLNTEAFF.

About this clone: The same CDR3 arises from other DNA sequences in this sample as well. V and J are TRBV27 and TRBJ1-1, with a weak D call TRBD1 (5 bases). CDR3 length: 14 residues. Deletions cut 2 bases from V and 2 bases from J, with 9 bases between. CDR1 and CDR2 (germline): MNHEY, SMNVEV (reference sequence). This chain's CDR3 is CASSLAGRNTEAFF. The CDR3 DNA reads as TGTGCCAGCAGTTTAGCAGGGAGAAACACTGAAGCTTTCTTT.

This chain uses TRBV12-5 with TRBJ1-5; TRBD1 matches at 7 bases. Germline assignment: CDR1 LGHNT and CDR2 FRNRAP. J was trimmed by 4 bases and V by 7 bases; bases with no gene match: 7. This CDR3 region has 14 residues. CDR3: CASAKGGNNQPQHF. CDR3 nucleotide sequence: TGTGCTAGTGCTAAAGGGGGCAATAATCAGCCCCAGCATTTT.

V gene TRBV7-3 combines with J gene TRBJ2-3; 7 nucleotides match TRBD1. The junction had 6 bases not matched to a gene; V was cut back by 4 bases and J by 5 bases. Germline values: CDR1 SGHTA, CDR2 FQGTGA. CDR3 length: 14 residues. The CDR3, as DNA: TGTGCCAGCAGCTCACAGGGGCAGAGAGATACGCAGTATTTT. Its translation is CASSSQGQRDTQYF.

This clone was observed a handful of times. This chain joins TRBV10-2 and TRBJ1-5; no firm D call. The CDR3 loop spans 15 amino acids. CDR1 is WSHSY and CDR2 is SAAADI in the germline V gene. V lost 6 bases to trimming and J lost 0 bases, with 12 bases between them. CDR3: CASSEGLYSNQPQHF. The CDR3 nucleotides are TGCGCCAGCAGCGAAGGGTTATATAGCAATCAGCCCCAGCATTTT.

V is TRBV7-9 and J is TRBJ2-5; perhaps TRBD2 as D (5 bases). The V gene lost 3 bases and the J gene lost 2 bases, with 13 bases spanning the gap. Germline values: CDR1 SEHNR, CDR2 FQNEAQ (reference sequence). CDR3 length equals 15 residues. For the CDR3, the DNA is TGTGCCAGCAGCTTTGGGATCGGGATTCAAGAGACCCAGTACTTC. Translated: CASSFGIGIQETQYF. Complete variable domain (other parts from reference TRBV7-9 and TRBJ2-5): DTGVSQNPRHKITKRGQNVTFRCDPISEHNRLYWYRQTLGQGPEFLTYFQNEAQLEKSRLLSDRFSAERPKGSFSTLEIQRTEQGDSAMYLCASSFGIGIQETQYFGPGTRLLVL.

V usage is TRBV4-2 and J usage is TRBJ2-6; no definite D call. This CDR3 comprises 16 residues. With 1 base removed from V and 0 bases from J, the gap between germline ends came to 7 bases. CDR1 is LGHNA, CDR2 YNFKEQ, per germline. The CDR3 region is CASSQATLSGANVLTF. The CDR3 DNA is TGTGCCAGCAGCCAAGCGACCCTCTCTGGGGCCAACGTCCTGACTTTC.

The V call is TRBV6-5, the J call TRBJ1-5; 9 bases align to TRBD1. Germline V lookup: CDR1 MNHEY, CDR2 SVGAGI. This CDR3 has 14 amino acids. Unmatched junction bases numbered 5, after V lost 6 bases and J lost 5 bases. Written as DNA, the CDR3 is TGTGCCAGCAGAAGGACAGGGGAACATCAGCCCCAGCATTTT. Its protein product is CASRRTGEHQPQHF.

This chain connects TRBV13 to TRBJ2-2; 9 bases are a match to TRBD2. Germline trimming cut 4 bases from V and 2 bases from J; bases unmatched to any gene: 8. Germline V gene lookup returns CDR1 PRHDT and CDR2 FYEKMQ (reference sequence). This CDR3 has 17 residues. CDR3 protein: CASSSRAGGYNTGELFF. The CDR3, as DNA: TGTGCCAGCAGCTCCCGAGCGGGGGGCTACAACACCGGGGAGCTGTTTTTT.

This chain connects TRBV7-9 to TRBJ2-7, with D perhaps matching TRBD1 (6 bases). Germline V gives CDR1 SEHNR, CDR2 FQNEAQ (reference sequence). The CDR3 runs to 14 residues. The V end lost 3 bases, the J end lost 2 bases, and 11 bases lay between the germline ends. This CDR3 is CASSFTGLTYEQYF. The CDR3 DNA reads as TGTGCCAGCAGCTTCACAGGGCTCACCTACGAGCAGTACTTC. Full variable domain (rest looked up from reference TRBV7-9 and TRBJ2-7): DTGVSQNPRHKITKRGQNVTFRCDPISEHNRLYWYRQTLGQGPEFLTYFQNEAQLEKSRLLSDRFSAERPKGSFSTLEIQRTEQGDSAMYLCASSFTGLTYEQYFGPGTRLTVT.

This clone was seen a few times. The DNA for the CDR3 is TGCGCCAGCAGTCGAGGGGGTCATTCTGGGGCCAACGTCCTGACTTTC. Its translation is CASSRGGHSGANVLTF. The rearrangement uses TRBV10-2 and TRBJ2-6, with D perhaps TRBD1 (6 bases). The V end lost 5 bases, the J end lost 1 base, and 12 bases lay between the germline ends. The CDR3 loop spans 16 amino acids. The germline CDR1 and CDR2 sequences are WSHSY and SAAADI.

The CDR3 DNA sequence: TGTGCCAGCAGTGAAGCTCGGGGGGATGGGGCAGATACGCAGTATTTT. Translating gives CASSEARGDGADTQYF. This chain connects TRBV6-1 to TRBJ2-3; 7 bases align to TRBD2. V lost 0 bases, J lost 4 bases, and 7 bases stayed unmatched. Germline V gene data show CDR1 as MNHNS and CDR2 as SASEGT. The CDR3 covers 16 residues.

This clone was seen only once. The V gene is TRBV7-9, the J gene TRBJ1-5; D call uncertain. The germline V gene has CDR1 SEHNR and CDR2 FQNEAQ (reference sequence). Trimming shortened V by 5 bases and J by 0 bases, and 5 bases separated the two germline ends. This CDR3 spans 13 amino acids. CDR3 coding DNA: TGTGCCAGCAGCGCGGATAGCAATCAGCCCCAGCATTTT. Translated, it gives CASSADSNQPQHF.

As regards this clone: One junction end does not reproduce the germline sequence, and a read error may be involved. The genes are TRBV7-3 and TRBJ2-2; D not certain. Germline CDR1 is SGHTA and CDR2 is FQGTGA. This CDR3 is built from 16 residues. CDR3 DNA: TGTGCCAGCAGGTTAAGGCACCTAACCGGCACCGGGGAGCTGTTTTTT. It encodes CASRLRHLTGTGELFF.

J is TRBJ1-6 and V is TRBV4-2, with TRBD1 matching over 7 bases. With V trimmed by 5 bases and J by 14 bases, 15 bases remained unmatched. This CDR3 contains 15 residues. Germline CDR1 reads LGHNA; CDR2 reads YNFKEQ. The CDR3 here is CASSNRGGGGFALHF. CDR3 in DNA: TGTGCCAGCAGCAACAGGGGAGGGGGGGGTTTTGCCCTCCACTTT.

The CDR3 protein is CASSLAGAGYEQYF. In DNA, the CDR3 is TGTGCCAGCAGCTTAGCCGGGGCCGGCTACGAGCAGTACTTC. The chain links TRBV7-9 to TRBJ2-7; D possibly uses TRBD1 or TRBD2 (5 bases each). Germline loops: CDR1 SEHNR, CDR2 FQNEAQ (reference sequence). The CDR3 consists of 14 residues. V lost 0 bases, J lost 3 bases, and 9 bases lay in between.

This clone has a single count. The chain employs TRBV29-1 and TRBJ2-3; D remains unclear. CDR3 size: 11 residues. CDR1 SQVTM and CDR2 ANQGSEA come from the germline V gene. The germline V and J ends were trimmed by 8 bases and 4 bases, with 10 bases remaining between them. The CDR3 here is CSNVFADTQYF. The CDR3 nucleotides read TGCAGCAACGTTTTCGCAGATACGCAGTATTTT.

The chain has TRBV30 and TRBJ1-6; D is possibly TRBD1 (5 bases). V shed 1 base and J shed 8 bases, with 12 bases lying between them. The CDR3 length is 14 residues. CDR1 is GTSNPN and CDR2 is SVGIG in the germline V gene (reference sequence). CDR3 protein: CAWSDQGNYSPLHF. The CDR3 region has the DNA TGTGCCTGGAGTGATCAGGGCAACTATTCACCCCTCCACTTT.

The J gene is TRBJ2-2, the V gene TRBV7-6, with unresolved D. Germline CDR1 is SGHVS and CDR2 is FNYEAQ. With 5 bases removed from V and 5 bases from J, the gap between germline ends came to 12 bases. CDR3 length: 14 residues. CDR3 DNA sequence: TGTGCCAGCAGCCTCCAAGGGCTTACCGGGGAGCTGTTTTTT. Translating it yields CASSLQGLTGELFF. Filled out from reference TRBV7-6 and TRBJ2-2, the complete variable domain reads GAGVSQSPRYKVTKRGQDVALRCDPISGHVSLYWYRQALGQGPEFLTYFNYEAQQDKSGLPNDRFSAERPEGSISTLTIQRTEQRDSAMYRCASSLQGLTGELFFGEGSRLTVL.

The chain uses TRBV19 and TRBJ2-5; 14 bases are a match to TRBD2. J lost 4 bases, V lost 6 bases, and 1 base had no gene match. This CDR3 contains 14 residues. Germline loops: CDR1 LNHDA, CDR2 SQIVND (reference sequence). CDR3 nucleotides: TGTGCCAGTAGGACTAGCGGGGGGGGAGAGACCCAGTACTTC. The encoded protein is CASRTSGGGETQYF.

CDR3 region: CASSYSITGQGYGYTF. The CDR3 coding sequence is TGTGCCAGCAGTTACTCGATAACGGGCCAGGGCTATGGCTACACCTTC. The V gene is TRBV6-6, the J gene TRBJ1-2; TRBD1 is a possible D gene (5 bases). The CDR3 runs 16 residues. The V gene's germline CDR1 is MNHNY and CDR2 SVGAGI (reference sequence). Trimming removed 0 bases at V and 4 bases at J, with 15 bases between.

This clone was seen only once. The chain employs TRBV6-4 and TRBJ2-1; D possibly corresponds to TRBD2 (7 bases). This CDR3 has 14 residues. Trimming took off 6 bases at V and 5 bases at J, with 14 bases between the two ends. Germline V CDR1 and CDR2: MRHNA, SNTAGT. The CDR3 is CASSIQGGNNEQFF. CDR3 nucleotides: TGTGCCAGCAGCATACAGGGAGGGAACAATGAGCAGTTCTTC.

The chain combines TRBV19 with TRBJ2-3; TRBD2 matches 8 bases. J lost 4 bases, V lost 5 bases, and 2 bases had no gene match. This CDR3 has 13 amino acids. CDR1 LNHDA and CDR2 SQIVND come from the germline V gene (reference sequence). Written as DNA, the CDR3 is TGTGCCAGTAGTGTGGGACTAGCAGATACGCAGTATTTT. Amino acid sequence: CASSVGLADTQYF. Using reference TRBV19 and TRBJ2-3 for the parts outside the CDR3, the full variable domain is DGGITQSPKYLFRKEGQNVTLSCEQNLNHDAMYWYRQDPGQGLRLIYYSQIVNDFQKGDIAEGYSVSREKKESFPLTVTSAQKNPTAFYLCASSVGLADTQYFGPGTRLTVL.

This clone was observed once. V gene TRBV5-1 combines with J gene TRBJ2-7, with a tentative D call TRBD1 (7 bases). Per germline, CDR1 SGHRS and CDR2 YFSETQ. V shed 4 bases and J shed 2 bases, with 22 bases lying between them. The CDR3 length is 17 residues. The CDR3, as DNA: TGCGCCAGCAGCGGGGACTTAGATTGGCAGGGGGCCTACGAGCAGTACTTC. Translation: CASSGDLDWQGAYEQYF.

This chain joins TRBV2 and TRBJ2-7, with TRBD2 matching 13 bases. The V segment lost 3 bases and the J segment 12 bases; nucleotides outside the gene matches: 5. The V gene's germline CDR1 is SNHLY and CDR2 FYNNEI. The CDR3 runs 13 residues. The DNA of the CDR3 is TGTGCCAGCAGTGATCGGACTAGCGGGAGTCTGTACTTC. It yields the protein CASSDRTSGSLYF. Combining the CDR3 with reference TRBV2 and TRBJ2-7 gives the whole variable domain EPEVTQTPSHQVTQMGQEVILRCVPISNHLYFYWYRQILGQKVEFLVSFYNNEISEKSEIFDDQFSVERPDGSNFTLKIRSTKLEDSAMYFCASSDRTSGSLYFGPGTRLTVT.

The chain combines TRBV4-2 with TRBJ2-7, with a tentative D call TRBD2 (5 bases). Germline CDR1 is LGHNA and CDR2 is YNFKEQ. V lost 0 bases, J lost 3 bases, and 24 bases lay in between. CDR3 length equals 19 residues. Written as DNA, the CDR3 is TGTGCCAGCAGCCAAGATGTGAGGGCCTATACAAAACAAAACTACGAGCAGTACTTC. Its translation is CASSQDVRAYTKQNYEQYF.